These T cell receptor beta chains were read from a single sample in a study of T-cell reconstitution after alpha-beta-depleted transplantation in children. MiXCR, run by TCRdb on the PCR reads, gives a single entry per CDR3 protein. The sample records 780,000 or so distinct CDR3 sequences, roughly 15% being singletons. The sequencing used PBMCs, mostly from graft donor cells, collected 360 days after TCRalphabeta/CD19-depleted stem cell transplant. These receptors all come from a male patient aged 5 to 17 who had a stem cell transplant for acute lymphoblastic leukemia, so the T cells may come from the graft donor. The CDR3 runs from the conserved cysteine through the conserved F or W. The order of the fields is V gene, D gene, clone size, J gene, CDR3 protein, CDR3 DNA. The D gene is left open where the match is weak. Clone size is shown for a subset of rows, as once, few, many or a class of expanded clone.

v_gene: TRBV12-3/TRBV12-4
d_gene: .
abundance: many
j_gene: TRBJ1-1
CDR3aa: CASILGNRAFF
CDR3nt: TGTGCCAGCATCTTGGGAAACCGAGCTTTCTTT

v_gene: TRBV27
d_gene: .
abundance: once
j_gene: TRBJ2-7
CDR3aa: CASSLRLFYEQYF
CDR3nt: TGTGCCAGCAGTTTAAGACTCTTTTACGAGCAGTACTTC

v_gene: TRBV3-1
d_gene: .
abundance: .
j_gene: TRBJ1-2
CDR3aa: CASSQDWGLGYTF
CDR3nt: TGTGCCAGCAGCCAAGATTGGGGGCTTGGCTACACCTTC

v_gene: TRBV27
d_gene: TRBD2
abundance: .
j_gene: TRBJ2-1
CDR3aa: CASSPLLAGGLNEQFF
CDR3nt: TGTGCCAGCAGTCCCCTGCTAGCGGGAGGGCTCAATGAGCAGTTCTTC

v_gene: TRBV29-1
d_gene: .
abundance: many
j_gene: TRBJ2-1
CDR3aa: CSVEGAGSSSYNEQFF
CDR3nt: TGCAGCGTCGAGGGTGCAGGGTCGAGCTCCTACAATGAGCAGTTCTTC

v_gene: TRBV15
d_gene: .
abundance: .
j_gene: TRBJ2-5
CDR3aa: CATSRDSKETQYF
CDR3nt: TGTGCCACCAGCAGAGATTCCAAAGAGACCCAGTACTTC

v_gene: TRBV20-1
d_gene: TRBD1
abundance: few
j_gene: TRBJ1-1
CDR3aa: CIRGGLRGTEAFF
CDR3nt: TGCATCCGAGGGGGCTTGCGGGGCACTGAAGCTTTCTTT

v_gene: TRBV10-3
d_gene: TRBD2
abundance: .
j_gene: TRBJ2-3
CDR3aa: CAISGSSGPSTDTQYF
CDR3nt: TGTGCCATCAGTGGATCTAGCGGGCCTAGCACAGATACGCAGTATTTT

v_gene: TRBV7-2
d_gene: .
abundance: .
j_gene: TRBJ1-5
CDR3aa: CASSLGGLDQPQHF
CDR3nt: TGTGCCAGCAGCTTAGGGGGGTTAGATCAGCCCCAGCATTTT

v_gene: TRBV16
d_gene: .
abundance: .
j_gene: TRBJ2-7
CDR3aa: CASSQSLAAGGYEQYF
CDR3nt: TGTGCCAGCAGCCAATCGCTGGCAGCGGGTGGATACGAGCAGTACTTC